Below are 22 T cell receptor beta chains sequenced from a single sample in a study of blood T cell repertoires in COVID-19. The assay was immunoSEQ multiplex PCR, and TCRdb's table has in-frame clones only and misses some. The sample comprises 310,000 or so clones, roughly 87% of which are singletons, and just over 9.5% rests with the top ten. Sequencing was performed on peripheral blood. These receptors all come from a man younger than 40 with COVID-19, enrolled during active disease.

This chain uses TRBV9 with TRBJ1-1, with no clear D. The CDR3 is 12 amino acids. Trimming took off 4 bases at V and 4 bases at J, with 8 bases between the two ends. Per the germline V gene, CDR1 is SGDLS and CDR2 is YYNGEE. The CDR3 sequence is CASSLPSTEAFF. The CDR3 bases are TGTGCCAGCAGCCTCCCGAGCACTGAAGCTTTCTTT.

The chain uses TRBV7-3 and TRBJ1-1, with a tentative D call TRBD1 (5 bases). The germline V gene has CDR1 SGHTA and CDR2 FQGTGA. Trimming pared 5 bases from V and 0 bases from J, leaving 7 bases between. The CDR3 contains 13 residues. CDR3 amino acids: CASSLQVNTEAFF. In nucleotides, the CDR3 is TGTGCCAGCAGCCTACAGGTGAACACTGAAGCTTTCTTT.

This sequence joins TRBV5-4 and TRBJ2-7; 9 nucleotides agree with TRBD2. With V trimmed by 0 bases and J by 2 bases, 6 bases remained unmatched. CDR3 size: 16 residues. CDR1 and CDR2 (germline): SGHNT, YYREEE (reference sequence). CDR3 DNA: TGTGCCAGCAGCTTGGGCGGGACTAGCAGGCCCTACGAGCAGTACTTC. Translation gives CASSLGGTSRPYEQYF.

The chain couples TRBV6-2 or TRBV6-3 to TRBJ2-2; D gene uncertain. This CDR3 comprises 13 residues. CDR1 MNHEY and CDR2 SVGEGT come from the germline V gene. Trimming removed 6 bases at V and 6 bases at J, with 11 bases between. The chain's CDR3 is CASSGLRAGELFF. For the CDR3, the DNA is TGTGCCAGCAGCGGTTTAAGAGCCGGGGAGCTGTTTTTT.

The chain uses TRBV6-1 and TRBJ1-5; 7 nucleotides match TRBD1. CDR3 length: 15 amino acids. V lost 3 bases and J lost 6; bases outside the gene matches: 8. The germline V gene encodes CDR1 MNHNS and CDR2 SASEGT. The CDR3 DNA sequence: TGTGCCAGCAGTGATATGACAGGGATCGGTCAGCCCCAGCATTTT. It is translated as CASSDMTGIGQPQHF.

V and J are TRBV7-9 and TRBJ2-2; D unclear. The CDR3 has 12 amino acids. Germline values: CDR1 SEHNR, CDR2 FQNEAQ (reference sequence). V dropped 3 bases and J dropped 5 bases, with 4 bases sitting between them. The CDR3 DNA reads as TGTGCCAGCAGCTTGCAGACCGGGGAGCTGTTTTTT. This codes for CASSLQTGELFF. Supplemented by reference TRBV7-9 and TRBJ2-2, the full variable domain reads DTGVSQNPRHKITKRGQNVTFRCDPISEHNRLYWYRQTLGQGPEFLTYFQNEAQLEKSRLLSDRFSAERPKGSFSTLEIQRTEQGDSAMYLCASSLQTGELFFGEGSRLTVL.

V usage is TRBV7-2 and J usage is TRBJ1-2; 7 positions agree with TRBD1. The V gene end was trimmed by 5 bases and the J gene end by 3 bases; junction bases not matched to a gene: 6. The CDR3 is made up of 14 amino acids. Germline CDR1 and CDR2: SGHTA and FQGNSA. CDR3 bases: TGTGCCAGCAGCCACAATCAGGGGGACTATGGCTACACCTTC. This translates into CASSHNQGDYGYTF.

The chain is built from TRBV5-6 and TRBJ2-1; TRBD1 agrees at 10 bases. Germline-derived CDR1 and CDR2 are SGHDT and YYEEEE. With V trimmed by 1 base and J by 2 bases, 9 bases remained unmatched. The CDR3 is made up of 18 amino acids. Here the CDR3 DNA reads TGTGCCAGCAGCTTGTATGACAGGGGGCCCCGAACCTACAATGAGCAGTTCTTC. This gives the protein CASSLYDRGPRTYNEQFF.

This chain joins TRBV7-3 and TRBJ2-1; TRBD1 agrees at 7 bases. This CDR3 spans 14 amino acids. Trimming at V came to 6 bases and at J to 10 bases, leaving 12 bases not matched to a gene. Per germline, CDR1 SGHTA and CDR2 FQGTGA. Written as DNA, the CDR3 is TGTGCCAGCAGATCATCGGGACAGTCAAGAGAGCAGTTCTTC. Residues: CASRSSGQSREQFF.

The table lists this clone with a count of one. The genes are TRBV5-6 and TRBJ2-3; 8 bases are shared with TRBD2. V lost 3 bases, J lost 2 bases, and 11 bases stayed unmatched. The CDR3 is 17 residues long. Germline V lookup: CDR1 SGHDT, CDR2 YYEEEE. This CDR3 reads CASSSPYGTRPTDTQYF. The CDR3 DNA reads as TGTGCCAGCAGCTCCCCCTATGGGACTAGACCCACAGATACGCAGTATTTT.

This chain joins TRBV7-2 and TRBJ1-2; 7 nucleotides agree with TRBD1. This CDR3 comprises 16 residues. V trimming: 4 bases; J trimming: 2 bases; junction bases outside the gene matches: 10. In germline, CDR1 is SGHTA, CDR2 FQGNSA. The CDR3 reads CASSSSSPGGNYGYTF. CDR3 sequence (DNA): TGTGCCAGCAGCTCATCATCCCCAGGGGGGAACTATGGCTACACCTTC.

V is TRBV6-2 or TRBV6-3 and J is TRBJ2-3; D may be TRBD1 (6 bases). Germline CDR1 and CDR2: MNHEY and SVGEGT. V lost 6 bases to trimming and J lost 0 bases, with 13 bases between them. The CDR3 consists of 15 residues. In DNA, the CDR3 is TGTGCCAGCAGCTCCGGACAGCTTAGCACAGATACGCAGTATTTT. Translated, it gives CASSSGQLSTDTQYF.

The V gene is TRBV2, the J gene TRBJ1-1, with D possibly matching TRBD1 (5 bases). The germline V gene encodes CDR1 SNHLY and CDR2 FYNNEI. CDR3 size: 13 residues. V shed 10 bases and J shed 7 bases, with 19 bases lying between them. The CDR3 spells CATHAEGLGEAFF. The CDR3 bases are TGTGCCACCCACGCCGAGGGACTTGGTGAAGCTTTCTTT.

The chain is built from TRBV6-1 and TRBJ2-7, with 12 bases aligning to TRBD1. CDR1 MNHNS and CDR2 SASEGT come from the germline V gene. V lost 3 bases and J lost 5; bases outside the gene matches: 2. The CDR3 covers 14 residues. CDR3 DNA sequence: TGTGCCAGCAGTGAGGGACAGGGGGCAAACGAGCAGTACTTC. Protein: CASSEGQGANEQYF.

V usage is TRBV11-2 and J usage is TRBJ2-7; D unresolved. Germline CDR1 SGHAT, CDR2 FQNNGV. Deletions cut 1 base from V and 1 base from J, with 5 bases between. The CDR3 sequence is 13 residues long. The CDR3 region has the DNA TGTGCCAGCAGCTTAGCCACTTCCTACGAGCAGTACTTC. As protein: CASSLATSYEQYF.

V usage is TRBV7-2 and J usage is TRBJ2-1; D perhaps matches TRBD2 (7 bases). V was shortened by 3 bases and J by 3 bases, with 12 bases between the two germline ends. This CDR3 region has 15 residues. Germline CDR1 reads SGHTA; CDR2 reads FQGNSA. In nucleotides, the CDR3 is TGTGCCAGCAGCTTGGGGGCGGGAGACTACAATGAGCAGTTCTTC. This translates into CASSLGAGDYNEQFF.

This rearrangement joins TRBV12-1 to TRBJ2-3; the DNA was not used to check the table's D call, TRBD1. TRBV12-1 is termed a pseudogene. The CDR3 length is 16 residues. As DNA, the CDR3 is TGTGCCAGCAGCTCAAACAGGGGGCAAAGCACAGATACGCAGTATTTT. Its translation is CASSSNRGQSTDTQYF.

V gene TRBV24-1 combines with J gene TRBJ2-5, with D tentatively TRBD1 (5 bases). Germline CDR1 reads KGHDR; CDR2 reads SFDVKD. The V end lost 4 bases, the J end lost 2 bases, and 16 bases lay between the germline ends. This CDR3 is built from 16 residues. CDR3: CATSESGVRGQETQYF. The CDR3 coding sequence is TGTGCCACCAGTGAGAGTGGGGTTAGGGGTCAAGAGACCCAGTACTTC.

The J gene is TRBJ2-3, the V gene TRBV7-2; 14 bases are a match to TRBD2. V dropped 5 bases and J dropped 7; count of bases not matched to a gene: 2. The CDR3 is made up of 14 amino acids. Germline values: CDR1 SGHTA, CDR2 FQGNSA. CDR3: CASSRTSGGYTQYF. The CDR3 nucleotides are TGTGCCAGCAGCCGGACTAGCGGGGGGTATACGCAGTATTTT.

The CDR3 reads CASSLGKSLYEQYF. The CDR3 DNA reads TGTGCCAGCAGCTTAGGAAAGAGTCTCTACGAGCAGTACTTC. The chain combines TRBV13 with TRBJ2-7, with D unclear. Germline V gives CDR1 PRHDT, CDR2 FYEKMQ (reference sequence). The CDR3 runs to 14 residues. V was trimmed by 0 bases and J by 3 bases, leaving 9 bases between them.

This chain links TRBV2 with TRBJ2-3, with 7 bases identical to TRBD1. V shed 10 bases and J 1 base; nucleotides not matched to a gene: 11. The germline V gene encodes CDR1 SNHLY and CDR2 FYNNEI. The CDR3 is 15 residues long. CDR3 in amino acids: CATTYRGRGTDTQYF. The CDR3 DNA reads as TGTGCCACCACCTACAGGGGTCGAGGCACAGATACGCAGTATTTT.

This chain uses TRBV7-9 with TRBJ2-1, with a possible D match to TRBD2 (6 bases). CDR3 length equals 12 residues. V lost 6 bases and J lost 9, with 12 bases in between. Germline V gene data show CDR1 as SEHNR and CDR2 as FQNEAQ (reference sequence). In nucleotides, the CDR3 is TGTGCCAGCAGTCCCGGGGGAGTTGAGCAGTTCTTC. Translation: CASSPGGVEQFF.